The rows below give T cell receptor beta chains drawn from one sample of a study of Ad26.COV2.S vaccination and SARS-CoV-2 variants. Some clones are missing from TCRdb's copy, which holds only in-frame ones; the method was immunoSEQ multiplex PCR. The sample holds approximately 460,000 clones, 80% to 90% seen once. Specimen: peripheral blood, collected in a trial of Ad26.COV2.S vaccine versus placebo. These receptors originate from a person between 18 and 60 years old who received the Ad26.COV2.S COVID-19 vaccine or a placebo. CDR3s include the opening cysteine and the closing phenylalanine or tryptophan. A D gene is named only where the DNA matches it firmly. Clone size appears in some rows only: once, few, many, or a class for an expanded clone.

v_gene	d_gene	abundance	j_gene	CDR3nt	CDR3aa
TRBV28	.	.	TRBJ1-1	TGTGCCAGTAGCCAGGGTGGGACCGAAGCTTTCTTT	CASSQGGTEAFF
TRBV10-3	TRBD1	.	TRBJ2-5	TGTGCCACCAGACAGGGTGGGGTGACCCAGTACTTC	CATRQGGVTQYF
TRBV7-2	.	.	TRBJ2-2	TGTGCCAGCAGCTTAAAGTCTAGCACCGGGGAGCTGTTTTTT	CASSLKSSTGELFF
TRBV11-2	.	.	TRBJ2-7	TGTGCCAGCAGCCCGGGGTGGGAGTACGAGCAGTACTTC	CASSPGWEYEQYF
TRBV30	TRBD1	few	TRBJ1-5	TGTGCCTGGAGTGAGCCGGACAGGGGGCAGGGTCAGCCCCAGCATTTT	CAWSEPDRGQGQPQHF
TRBV18	.	.	TRBJ1-5	TGTGCCAGCTCACCAGGGACCGGCAATCAGCCCCAGCATTTT	CASSPGTGNQPQHF
TRBV20-1	.	.	TRBJ2-1	TGCAGTGCGCCATCAGGGTTTGAGCAGTTCTTC	CSAPSGFEQFF
TRBV6-1	TRBD1	.	TRBJ1-1	TGTGCCAGCAGTGAGACAGGGGGAAATGAAGCTTTCTTT	CASSETGGNEAFF
TRBV4-3	TRBD2	.	TRBJ2-7	TGCGCCAGCAGCCAAGATATCAGACTAGCGGGGGGCCCTACCTACGAGCAGTACTTC	CASSQDIRLAGGPTYEQYF
TRBV7-9	TRBD2	.	TRBJ2-7	TGTGCCAGCAGCCTGACTAGCTCCTCCTACGAGCAGTACTTC	CASSLTSSSYEQYF
TRBV4-3	.	.	TRBJ2-3	TGCGCCAGCAGCCAAGTCGGGGGAGACACAGATACGCAGTATTTT	CASSQVGGDTDTQYF
TRBV28	.	.	TRBJ2-7	TGTGCCAGCAGTACCACCCCGGGGTTATCCTACGAGCAGTACTTC	CASSTTPGLSYEQYF
TRBV7-9	TRBD1	once	TRBJ1-1	TGTGCCAGCAGCTCGACGGGACAGGCGGCTTTCTTT	CASSSTGQAAFF
TRBV18	.	.	TRBJ1-4	TGTGCCAGCTCACCAAGGGGAGCAACTAATGAAAAACTGTTTTTT	CASSPRGATNEKLFF
TRBV6-5	TRBD2	.	TRBJ2-7	TGTGCCAGCAGTCCCCCTAGCGGGAGTTCCTACGAGCAGTACTTC	CASSPPSGSSYEQYF
TRBV5-5	.	once	TRBJ1-6	TGTGCCAGCAGCTTGGTCGTCAGGGCGGATTCACCCCTCCACTTT	CASSLVVRADSPLHF
TRBV19	TRBD1	.	TRBJ2-7	TGTGCCAGTAGTATATTCCAGGGGACAGGGTACGAGCAGTACTTC	CASSIFQGTGYEQYF
TRBV7-2	TRBD2	.	TRBJ2-3	TGTGCCAGCAGCTTAGTTCCGCTAGCGGGGTTCACAGATACGCAGTATTTT	CASSLVPLAGFTDTQYF
TRBV3-1/TRBV3-2	.	.	TRBJ1-3	TGTGCCAGCAGCCAAGCTAGAAACACCATATATTTT	CASSQARNTIYF
TRBV25-1	TRBD1	.	TRBJ1-3	TGTGCCAGCAGTGATCTAGACAGGGCTGGAAACACCATATATTTT	CASSDLDRAGNTIYF
TRBV7-3	.	.	TRBJ2-6	TGTGCCAGCAGCCTAAGCGCGGGAACTGGGGCCAACGTCCTGACTTTC	CASSLSAGTGANVLTF
TRBV29-1	.	.	TRBJ1-1	TGCAGCGCAGCCCGGAACCGTGAAGCTTTCTTT	CSAARNREAFF
TRBV3-1/TRBV3-2	TRBD1	.	TRBJ1-5	TGTGCCAGCAGCCAAGATGGGGGACAGGGAGGTCAGCCCCAGCATTTT	CASSQDGGQGGQPQHF
TRBV6-5	.	.	TRBJ2-2	TGTGCCAGCAGTTACTCGGGGACCCCCCGCGGGGAGCTGTTTTTT	CASSYSGTPRGELFF
TRBV27	.	once	TRBJ1-1	TGTGCCAGCAGTCCCCACGATTTATCCCCTGAAGCTTTCTTT	CASSPHDLSPEAFF
TRBV4-2	TRBD1	.	TRBJ1-5	TGTGCCAGCAGCCAATGGGCGCTGACAGGGAATAGCAATCAGCCCCAGCATTTT	CASSQWALTGNSNQPQHF
TRBV25-1	.	.	TRBJ2-5	TGTGCCAGCAGTGAGGGGGCCCCGCTGGAGACCCAGTACTTC	CASSEGAPLETQYF
TRBV18	.	.	TRBJ2-5	TGTGCCAGCTCACCTGGAGGGGCTCTGAGGGTTTCTCAAGAGACCCAGTACTTC	CASSPGGALRVSQETQYF
TRBV7-2	TRBD2	.	TRBJ2-1	TGTGCCAGCAGCCCCGGGCTAGCGGGCAAAAATGAGCAGTTCTTC	CASSPGLAGKNEQFF
TRBV28	TRBD1	.	TRBJ1-4	TGTGCCAGCAGTTTCGCAGGGGGGCATGAAAAACTGTTTTTT	CASSFAGGHEKLFF
TRBV6-2/TRBV6-3	TRBD2	.	TRBJ2-1	TGTGCCAGCAGTTCCCCGCGGACTAGCGGGAGCATGTACTCCTACAATGAGCAGTTCTTC	CASSSPRTSGSMYSYNEQFF
TRBV28	TRBD1	.	TRBJ2-2	TGTGCCAGCCACTTGAGTCTGGGACAGGGGACCGGGGAGCTGTTTTTT	CASHLSLGQGTGELFF
TRBV7-9	.	.	TRBJ1-2	TGTGCCAGCAGCTTAGGGGCAGATGGCTACACCTTC	CASSLGADGYTF
TRBV4-3	TRBD1	.	TRBJ1-2	TGCGCCAGCAGCCAAGATGGGACAGGATATGGCTACACCTTC	CASSQDGTGYGYTF
TRBV4-1	TRBD1	.	TRBJ2-1	TGCGCCAGCAGCCAAGACCCCGGGACAGGGGTCGGTGAGCAGTTCTTC	CASSQDPGTGVGEQFF
TRBV28	.	.	TRBJ1-2	TGTGCCAGCAGTTTAGGGTGGAGCTTCTATGGCTACACCTTC	CASSLGWSFYGYTF
TRBV19	TRBD2	.	TRBJ2-6	TGTGCCAGTAGTATGGGAGGGGTCAGCCCCTCTGGGGCCAACGTCCTGACTTTC	CASSMGGVSPSGANVLTF
TRBV6-1	.	.	TRBJ2-6	TGTGCCAGCAGTGAGGACCAGGGTTCTGGGGCCAACGTCCTGACTTTC	CASSEDQGSGANVLTF
TRBV9	.	.	TRBJ1-4	TGTGCCAGCAGCGTAACACCGGAGGGGCCTAATGAAAAACTGTTTTTT	CASSVTPEGPNEKLFF
TRBV4-2	.	.	TRBJ2-7	TGTGCCAGCAGCCAAGTAGGGGCCTACGAGCAGTGCTTC	CASSQVGAYEQCF
TRBV6-5	TRBD1	.	TRBJ2-6	TGTGCCAGCAGAGACAGGGGACGTGGGGCCAACGTCCTGACTTTC	CASRDRGRGANVLTF
TRBV5-1	.	.	TRBJ2-1	TGCGCCAGCAGCGATCACAACAGGGATGTGGGGGATGAGCAGTTCTTC	CASSDHNRDVGDEQFF
TRBV3-1/TRBV3-2	.	.	TRBJ1-6	TGTGCCAGCAGCCTTGTGGCGGCGAATTCACCCCTCCACTTT	CASSLVAANSPLHF
TRBV6-5	TRBD1	.	TRBJ2-5	TGTGCCAGCAGCCCGGGGACAGTCACCCAAGAGACCCAGTACTTC	CASSPGTVTQETQYF
TRBV29-1	TRBD1	.	TRBJ1-2	TGCAGCGTCGCTACAATCCCCGGGACAGACTCTTTTAACTATGGCTACACCTTC	CSVATIPGTDSFNYGYTF
TRBV7-2	.	.	TRBJ1-5	TGTGCCAGCAGCTTAGATTCGGGCGTCTATAGCAATCAGCCCCAGCATTTT	CASSLDSGVYSNQPQHF
TRBV7-3	.	once	TRBJ2-1	TGTGCCAGCAGCTTATCTGGTATAGGTCAGGGGAGGTGGTGGGGCTCCTACAATGAGCAGTTCTTC	CASSLSGIGQGRWWGSYNEQFF
TRBV7-8	.	.	TRBJ1-1	TGTGCCAGCAGCACCGTGACTGCGAACACTGAAGCTTTCTTT	CASSTVTANTEAFF
TRBV7-9	TRBD2	.	TRBJ2-5	TGTGCCAGCACAGGAGGCAGCCCAGGTTCTAGCGGGAGTTGGGGGGAGACCCAGTACTTC	CASTGGSPGSSGSWGETQYF
TRBV11-2	.	.	TRBJ2-5	TGTGCCAGCAGCTTCGTCTTGGGGACTCAAGAGACCCAGTACTTC	CASSFVLGTQETQYF